This TCR beta chain came from a study of Ad26.COV2.S vaccination and SARS-CoV-2 variants (dated by TCRdb to about 2021). Regarding the complete study: Donors in the vaccine arm were drawn from COV1001, a multicentre, randomized, double-blind, placebo-controlled phase I-IIa trial testing Ad26.COV2.S in healthy adults. Ad26.COV2.S was given intramuscularly at 5x10^10 or 1x10^11 viral particles, as a single shot or as two shots 56 days apart. The specificity and breadth of SARS-CoV-2-reactive T cell receptors after Ad26.COV2.S vaccination were assessed by TCRbeta repertoire sequencing. A total of approximately 30 samples were included in the TCR-sequenced set, comprising some 20 Ad26.COV2.S vaccine recipients, 5 placebo recipients and 8 SARS-CoV-2 convalescent individuals. Trial participants were randomized into five groups of five: low-dose or high-dose Ad26.COV2.S given once or twice, or placebo on both occasions. Throughout the experiments and outcome assessment, investigators stayed blinded to trial group allocation. Study-wide conclusions, independent of this receptor: After vaccination, substantial breadth of spike-specific CD8+ and CD4+ T cell responses was reported. Vaccine and placebo recipients had similar non-spike TCR breadth, a finding consistent with the vaccine containing only spike. The authors noted that total T cell responses may have been underestimated by the TCR breadth and depth analyses. The study was not powered to compare responses between vaccine doses or regimens. Ad26.COV2.S recipients had higher spike-specific TCR breadth than placebo recipients (P = 0.0014).

For this chain, trimming is 5 bases at the V end and 1 base at the J end, and the number of junction bases without a gene match is 10. Per the germline V gene (reference sequence), SEHNR is the CDR1 and FQNEAQ is the CDR2. The CDR3 contains 17 residues, cysteine and phenylalanine counted. The sequence is cut down to CDR3 DNA, 51 bases in frame from base 1. The sample's treatment or condition label, in plain terms: roughly 19 received Ad26.COV2.S at low or high dose, single or two shots; five or six received placebo; per-sample allocation not given. Repertoires of vaccine and placebo recipients were sequenced from samples collected on day 63 after the first injection. Cohort 1b enrolled 20 to 30 adults aged 18-55 years at a single site in Boston, USA, between 29 July and 7 August 2020. As a vaccine, Ad26.COV2.S was a replication-incompetent adenovirus type 26 vector that expressed a prefusion-stabilized SARS-CoV-2 spike protein derived from the original Wuhan strain.

The immunoSEQ Assay was used to sequence TCRbeta CDR3 regions. After extraction, genomic DNA underwent amplification by bias-controlled multiplex PCR, followed by high-throughput sequencing. Concerning the study's data processing: To quantify the absolute abundance of each unique TCRbeta CDR3 region, sequences were collapsed and filtered. T cell fraction was estimated by normalizing TCRbeta template counts to usable DNA, with usable DNA measured through amplification of reference genes found in all nucleated cells. Repertoire TCRs were annotated as SARS-CoV-2-specific when V gene, CDR3 amino acid sequence and J gene were exactly matched to a known reactive TCR set. The reference SARS-CoV-2 TCR set was derived from MIRA and filtered for enrichment in COVID-19-positive ImmuneCODE repertoires, a step that removed public or cross-reactive TCRs. Drawing on the MIRA antigens, annotated TCRs were analysed further at the level of specific ORF or position within ORF. Breadth was defined as annotated unique rearrangements over total unique productive rearrangements; depth was the summed frequency of those rearrangements. Two-sided Wilcoxon rank-sum tests were applied when comparing TCR breadth between groups. TCRdb took this table from immuneACCESS and kept in-frame rearrangements with V and J called. Such tables lack part of the clones; where checked against another copy, unresolved V genes explain under half of the gap, and the rest is unexplained. The DNA was the basis for D and trimming; V, J and clone size are from that table. A total of about 350,000 clones appear in this sample, less than 90% of them only once. Roughly a tenth of the sample belongs to the ten largest clones.

As regards this clone: Its antigen is currently not known. One base away there is no much larger clone; base qualities are not given.

This TCR was sampled from a person between 18 and 65 years old who received the Ad26.COV2.S COVID-19 vaccine or a placebo. The V and J genes are TRBV7-9 and TRBJ1-1; TRBD1 lines up with 10 middle nucleotides. This material consisted of peripheral blood, taken in a trial of Ad26.COV2.S vaccine versus placebo. The base sequence is TGTGCCAGCAGCCCGAGCCGCGGACAGGGGGAGAACACTGAAGCTTTCTTT. This yields the protein CASSPSRGQGENTEAFF.